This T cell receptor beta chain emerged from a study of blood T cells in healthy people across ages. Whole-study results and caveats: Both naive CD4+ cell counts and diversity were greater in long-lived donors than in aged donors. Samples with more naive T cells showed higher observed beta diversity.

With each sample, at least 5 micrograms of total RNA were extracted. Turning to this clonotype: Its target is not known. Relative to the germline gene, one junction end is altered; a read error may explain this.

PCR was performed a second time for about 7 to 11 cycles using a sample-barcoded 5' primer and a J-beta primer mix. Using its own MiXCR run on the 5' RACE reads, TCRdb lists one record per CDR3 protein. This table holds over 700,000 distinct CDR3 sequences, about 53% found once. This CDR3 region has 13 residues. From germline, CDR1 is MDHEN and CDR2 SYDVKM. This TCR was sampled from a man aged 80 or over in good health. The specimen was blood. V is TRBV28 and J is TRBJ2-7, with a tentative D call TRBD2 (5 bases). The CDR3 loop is CASTPVEAYEQYF. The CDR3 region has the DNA TGCGCCAGCACCCCCGTGGAGGCCTACGAGCAGTACTTC.